This record covers a single T cell receptor (beta chain). Its antigen is still unknown. Losses at the gene ends were 3 bases for V and 5 bases for J; bases not matched to a gene: 9. CDR1 SGDLS and CDR2 YYNGEE come from the germline V gene. This CDR3 is 15 amino acids long. The entry originates in a study of shared clonotypes between healthy human individuals. Findings and limits, study-wide: When naive CD4 clonotypes were compared across a few donors, 5% to 5.5% were shared.

Some clones are missing from TCRdb's copy, which holds only in-frame ones; the method was immunoSEQ multiplex PCR. The data show roughly 720,000 clones, roughly 88% seen once. Sequences were obtained from memory CD8+ T cells from PBMCs. Stated subset: CD45RO+ cells pooled with CCR7-negative TemRA cells. The chain combines TRBV9 with TRBJ2-3; TRBD1 matches at 7 bases. This sequence originates from a man aged 18 to 30 in good health. Some clones in this sample may be carry-over from other donors' samples. The CDR3 coding sequence is TGTGCCAGCAGCGCCATTGGCAGGGGGATAGATACGCAGTATTTT. Translating gives CASSAIGRGIDTQYF.